The rows below give T cell receptor beta chains drawn from one sample of a study of blood T cell repertoires in COVID-19. Clones were sequenced by immunoSEQ multiplex PCR, and TCRdb holds only the in-frame ones, with some missing. Of under 60,000 clones in the sample, over 70% were seen once. Sequenced material: peripheral blood. Source of these receptors: a human donor in a cohort sampled during active COVID-19. CDR3s include the opening cysteine and the closing phenylalanine or tryptophan. Each record gives: D gene, clone size, V gene, J gene, CDR3 protein, CDR3 DNA. The D gene is left open where the match is weak. Clone size, where shown, is once, few, many, or a class for clones that have expanded.

-	-	TRBV6-6	TRBJ1-5	CASSYLGAQPQHF	TGTGCCAGCAGTTACTTAGGGGCACAGCCCCAGCATTTT
-	-	TRBV12-2	TRBJ1-5	CASRLGLRAGLSNQPQHF	TGTGCAAGTCGCTTAGGCCTTCGGGCAGGGCTTAGCAATCAGCCCCAGCATTTT
TRBD1	once	TRBV27	TRBJ2-1	CASKRGGAPNFYNEQFF	TGTGCCAGCAAAAGAGGGGGCGCCCCTAACTTCTACAATGAGCAGTTCTTC
TRBD1	-	TRBV5-1	TRBJ1-2	CASSLLSGGQTIANYGYTF	TGCGCCAGCAGCTTGCTTAGCGGGGGACAGACTATAGCTAACTATGGCTACACCTTC
-	-	TRBV6-8	TRBJ1-4	CASSCYREGEKLFF	TGTGCCAGCAGTTGCTACAGGGAAGGGGAAAAACTGTTTTTT
TRBD1	-	TRBV3-1/TRBV3-2	TRBJ2-3	CASSQRTGATDTQYF	TGTGCCAGCAGCCAACGGACAGGGGCCACAGATACGCAGTATTTT
TRBD2	-	TRBV20-1	TRBJ2-3	CSAREGLAGDF	TGCAGTGCTAGAGAAGGGCTAGCGGGGGATTTT
TRBD1	once	TRBV9	TRBJ2-7	CASSPLGTGDYEQYF	TGTGCCAGCAGCCCCCTAGGGACAGGAGATTACGAGCAGTACTTC
-	-	TRBV2	TRBJ1-1	CASGNRAGTLNTEAFF	TGTGCCAGCGGGAACAGGGCTGGCACCCTGAACACTGAAGCTTTCTTT
TRBD2	-	TRBV11-2	TRBJ2-7	CASSSRLAGDYEQYF	TGTGCCAGCAGCTCACGACTAGCGGGTGACTACGAGCAGTACTTC
-	-	TRBV9	TRBJ2-5	CASSVGSQFGVQETQYF	TGTGCCAGCAGCGTAGGGTCTCAGTTCGGGGTACAAGAGACCCAGTACTTC
TRBD2	-	TRBV6-5	TRBJ2-1	CASSYSASGYYNEQFF	TGTGCCAGCAGTTACTCCGCTAGCGGGTATTACAATGAGCAGTTCTTC
TRBD2	-	TRBV2	TRBJ2-7	CASSESRGTSGRKQYF	TGTGCCAGCAGTGAAAGTAGGGGGACTAGCGGTAGGAAGCAGTACTTC
-	once	TRBV9	TRBJ1-1	CASSVPSRAFF	TGTGCCAGCAGCGTTCCTTCTAGGGCTTTCTTT
-	-	TRBV5-4	TRBJ2-3	CASSSRGGTDTQYF	TGTGCCAGCAGCTCGAGGGGGGGAACAGATACGCAGTATTTT
TRBD2	-	TRBV29-1	TRBJ2-1	CSANSGDNEQFF	TGCAGCGCCAATAGCGGGGACAATGAGCAGTTCTTC